These 26 T cell receptor beta chains were all obtained from the same sample, sequenced in a study of CD8+ T cells in alopecia areata. Treatment: oral pan-JAK inhibitor, 5-10 mg twice daily. TCR sequencing used cDNA made by reverse transcription of extracted RNA. Using immunoSEQ multiplex PCR, the repertoire was profiled, and TCRdb retains in-frame clones only, with some absent. The top ten clones hold about 0.88% of a sample with a few hundred thousand clones, 60% of them seen once. Sequencing was performed on CD4+ T cells sorted from blood, taken around week 52, from a patient treated with tofacitinib. These receptors all come from a human donor with alopecia areata.

Only a few counts were recorded for this clone. The rearrangement links TRBV4-3 to TRBJ1-1, with D possibly being TRBD1 (5 bases). The CDR3 totals 14 residues. Trimming took off 6 bases at V and 1 base at J, with 12 bases between the two ends. Germline assignment: CDR1 LGHNA and CDR2 YSLEER. For the CDR3, the DNA is TGCGCCAGCAGGAAGGGGTCCCCGAACACTGAAGCTTTCTTT. This sequence encodes CASRKGSPNTEAFF.

The table lists this clone with a few counts. The genes are TRBV10-3 and TRBJ2-2; TRBD1 matches at 10 bases. The CDR3 covers 16 residues. V dropped 1 base and J dropped 3; count of bases not matched to a gene: 2. Germline CDR1 and CDR2: ENHRY and SYGVKD. The CDR3 reads CAISEFGQGDTGELFF. The CDR3, as DNA: TGTGCCATCAGTGAGTTTGGACAGGGGGACACCGGGGAGCTGTTTTTT.

The J gene is TRBJ1-1, the V gene TRBV4-3, with 10 nucleotides matching TRBD1. This CDR3 has 17 residues. Germline V gene lookup returns CDR1 LGHNA and CDR2 YSLEER. The V gene end was trimmed by 0 bases and the J gene end by 4 bases; junction bases not matched to a gene: 8. CDR3 sequence (DNA): TGCGCCAGCAGCCAAGATCTGGGGCGGACAGGGGGCACTGAAGCTTTCTTT. Translated: CASSQDLGRTGGTEAFF.

This clone showed up just a few times. This rearrangement joins TRBV5-4 to TRBJ2-7; 7 bases align to TRBD1. This CDR3 spans 13 amino acids. CDR1 is SGHNT, CDR2 YYREEE, per germline (reference sequence). J gave up 6 bases and V 2 bases, and 5 bases lay outside the gene matches. The CDR3 region has the DNA TGTGCCAGCAGCTTAACAGGGGCGCCCGAGCAGTACTTC. It codes for CASSLTGAPEQYF. Together with reference TRBV5-4 and TRBJ2-7, the CDR3 gives the full variable domain: ETGVTQSPTHLIKTRGQQVTLRCSSQSGHNTVSWYQQALGQGPQFIFQYYREEENGRGNFPPRFSGLQFPNYSSELNVNALELDDSALYLCASSLTGAPEQYFGPGTRLTVT.

This clone has more than one count but fewer than ten. This rearrangement joins TRBV29-1 to TRBJ2-5; D gene uncertain. Germline V CDR1 and CDR2: SQVTM, ANQGSEA. The V end lost 3 bases, the J end lost 4 bases, and 9 bases lay between the germline ends. This CDR3 region has 12 residues. The CDR3: CSVEGYGETQYF. The CDR3 coding sequence is TGCAGCGTTGAGGGGTATGGAGAGACCCAGTACTTC.

The genes are TRBV7-3 and TRBJ1-1, with TRBD1 as a possible D gene (5 bases). With 2 bases removed from V and 7 bases from J, the gap between germline ends came to 11 bases. The CDR3 extends over 13 amino acids. Germline CDR1 reads SGHTA; CDR2 reads FQGTGA. CDR3 bases: TGTGCCAGCAGCTTACAGGGACTTGGTGAAGCTTTCTTT. This codes for CASSLQGLGEAFF.

In this sample, this clone turned up a few times. The chain couples TRBV7-9 to TRBJ2-1, with D uncertain. V was trimmed by 3 bases and J by 5 bases, leaving 11 bases between them. Germline V lookup: CDR1 SEHNR, CDR2 FQNEAQ (reference sequence). This CDR3 is built from 14 residues. The CDR3 is CASSLAWSNNEQFF. CDR3 nucleotide sequence: TGTGCCAGCAGCTTGGCCTGGAGTAACAATGAGCAGTTCTTC.

The V call is TRBV30, the J call TRBJ2-1; D gene uncertain. The CDR3 spans 11 residues. CDR1 and CDR2 (germline): GTSNPN, SVGIG (reference sequence). Between the trimmed V and J ends, which lost 5 bases and 4 bases, there was a span of 6 bases. The DNA for the CDR3 is TGTGCCTGGGACAATTACAATGAGCAGTTCTTC. Translation: CAWDNYNEQFF.

The rearrangement joins TRBV18 to TRBJ2-4; D gene unclear. CDR3 length equals 14 residues. Between the trimmed V and J ends, which lost 3 bases and 5 bases, there was a span of 11 bases. Germline V CDR1 and CDR2: KGHSH, LQKENI. This CDR3 reads CASSPQIPENIQYF. The CDR3 nucleotides read TGTGCCAGCTCACCGCAGATACCGGAAAACATTCAGTACTTC.

The V and J genes are TRBV4-2 and TRBJ2-1; 8 bases align to TRBD2. Germline-derived CDR1 and CDR2 are LGHNA and YNFKEQ. Unmatched junction bases numbered 4, after V lost 0 bases and J lost 6 bases. The CDR3 is 15 residues long. CDR3 sequence: CASSQEGGGLNEQFF. In DNA, the CDR3 is TGTGCCAGCAGCCAAGAGGGCGGGGGGCTCAATGAGCAGTTCTTC.

About this clone: At the DNA level, this CDR3 is encoded by other sequences in the same sample as well. The chain is built from TRBV29-1 and TRBJ1-2; D gene ambiguous. Germline CDR1 is SQVTM and CDR2 is ANQGSEA. Trimming took off 3 bases at V and 0 bases at J, with 5 bases between the two ends. This CDR3 comprises 12 residues. This chain's CDR3 is CSVEGTNYGYTF. The CDR3 coding sequence is TGCAGCGTTGAGGGAACTAACTATGGCTACACCTTC.

The chain employs TRBV15 and TRBJ1-6; 8 bases match TRBD1. Germline V gene sequence: CDR1 LNHNV, CDR2 YYDKDF (reference sequence). J gave up 7 bases and V 1 base, and 3 bases lay outside the gene matches. The CDR3 has 15 residues. The CDR3: CATSRAPGGNSPLHF. In nucleotides, the CDR3 is TGTGCCACCAGCAGAGCCCCAGGGGGCAATTCACCCCTCCACTTT.

J is TRBJ1-2 and V is TRBV19; D unclear. There are 15 residues in the CDR3. CDR1 and CDR2 from the germline V gene are LNHDA and SQIVND (reference sequence). V was shortened by 3 bases and J by 5 bases, with 16 bases between the two germline ends. CDR3: CASSIKNDPIYGYTF. CDR3 bases: TGTGCCAGTAGTATTAAAAATGACCCGATTTATGGCTACACCTTC. Based on the CDR3 plus reference TRBV19 and TRBJ1-2, the full variable domain is DGGITQSPKYLFRKEGQNVTLSCEQNLNHDAMYWYRQDPGQGLRLIYYSQIVNDFQKGDIAEGYSVSREKKESFPLTVTSAQKNPTAFYLCASSIKNDPIYGYTFGSGTRLTVV.

J is TRBJ1-1 and V is TRBV29-1; D is unresolved. The germline V gene has CDR1 SQVTM and CDR2 ANQGSEA. The CDR3 has 12 residues. Trimming removed 7 bases at V and 1 base at J, with 10 bases between. CDR3 sequence reads: CSGIRANTEAFF. The CDR3 coding sequence is TGCAGCGGGATTCGGGCGAACACTGAAGCTTTCTTT.

This clone was seen only once. The CDR3 region has the DNA TGTGCCTGGGCGGCCAGTCAACACGGGGAGCTGTTTTTT. Translating gives CAWAASQHGELFF. This chain links TRBV30 with TRBJ2-2; D is unclear. Germline-derived CDR1 and CDR2 are GTSNPN and SVGIG (reference sequence). This CDR3 has 13 amino acids. Between the trimmed V and J ends, which lost 5 bases and 7 bases, there was a span of 14 bases.

This chain links TRBV15 with TRBJ2-5; the D is unclear. Trimming shortened V by 1 base and J by 1 base, and 7 bases separated the two germline ends. Germline V CDR1 and CDR2: LNHNV, YYDKDF (reference sequence). This CDR3 has 14 amino acids. The CDR3 DNA sequence: TGTGCCACCAGCAGAGTGAGTTTCCAAGAGACCCAGTACTTC. It encodes CATSRVSFQETQYF.

The chain employs TRBV30 and TRBJ2-7; D is possibly TRBD2 (5 bases). CDR1 is GTSNPN and CDR2 is SVGIG in the germline V gene (reference sequence). This CDR3 comprises 14 residues. V was cut by 0 bases and J by 3 bases, with 12 bases left in between. The chain's CDR3 is CAWSVYGIHYEQYF. For the CDR3, the DNA is TGTGCCTGGAGTGTATACGGGATCCACTACGAGCAGTACTTC.

This chain joins TRBV29-1 and TRBJ1-4; 9 bases agree with TRBD1. V lost 6 bases and J lost 5; bases outside the gene matches: 4. CDR1 and CDR2 (germline): SQVTM, ANQGSEA. The CDR3 runs 13 residues. In DNA form, the CDR3 reads TGCAGCGTGTGGACAGGGGCAAATGAAAAACTGTTTTTT. It encodes CSVWTGANEKLFF.

A few counts support this clone. The chain is built from TRBV5-8 and TRBJ2-6, with D perhaps TRBD1 (6 bases). V lost 4 bases to trimming and J lost 2 bases, with 10 bases between them. Germline V gene data show CDR1 as SGHTS and CDR2 as YDEGEE. This CDR3 is 15 amino acids long. The DNA of the CDR3 is TGTGCCAGCAGCCTTTACAGGGCTGGGGCCAACGTCCTGACTTTC. Its translation is CASSLYRAGANVLTF.

The rearrangement joins TRBV2 to TRBJ2-3; D is unresolved. The germline CDR1 and CDR2 sequences are SNHLY and FYNNEI. The CDR3 contains 11 residues. Trimming removed 6 bases from V and 11 bases from J, with 12 bases in between. The DNA of the CDR3 is TGTGCCAGCAGCCCCGGACCTAGGCAGTATTTT. The encoded protein is CASSPGPRQYF.

This CDR3 reads CASKPRGSSSTDTQYF. The CDR3 nucleotides are TGTGCCAGCAAGCCCAGGGGGAGTAGCAGTACAGATACGCAGTATTTT. The genes are TRBV9 and TRBJ2-3, with TRBD1 identical over 7 bases. Germline V gene data show CDR1 as SGDLS and CDR2 as YYNGEE. There are 16 residues in the CDR3. Trimming removed 6 bases from V and 3 bases from J; junction bases left unmatched: 13.

The chain recombines TRBV11-3 with TRBJ2-7; D gene unclear. Trimming cost V 5 bases and J 2 bases, with 16 bases left between them. The germline gives CDR1 SGHNT, CDR2 YENEEA. The CDR3 spans 15 residues. For the CDR3, the DNA is TGTGCCAGCAGCGCTCGGTCAGGAGTTGCCTACGAGCAGTACTTC. Protein: CASSARSGVAYEQYF. The full variable domain, completed using reference TRBV11-3 and TRBJ2-7, is EAGVVQSPRYKIIEKKQPVAFWCNPISGHNTLYWYLQNLGQGPELLIRYENEEAVDDSQLPKDRFSAERLKGVDSTLKIQPAELGDSAVYLCASSARSGVAYEQYFGPGTRLTVT.

This clone has more than one count but fewer than ten. CDR3 sequence: CASSLGTVYNEQFF. CDR3 coding DNA: TGTGCCAGCAGCCTTGGGACAGTGTACAATGAGCAGTTCTTC. The chain links TRBV6-5 to TRBJ2-1; TRBD1 agrees at 7 bases. Germline assignment: CDR1 MNHEY and CDR2 SVGAGI. The CDR3 runs 14 residues. Germline trimming cut 6 bases from V and 4 bases from J; bases unmatched to any gene: 6.

Comment on this clone: This specimen includes other DNA sequences encoding the same CDR3. The chain combines TRBV7-9 with TRBJ2-3, with D tentatively TRBD1 or TRBD2 (5 bases each). This CDR3 has 14 amino acids. Per the germline V gene, CDR1 is SEHNR and CDR2 is FQNEAQ (reference sequence). V lost 0 bases and J lost 1, with 5 bases in between. CDR3 sequence: CASSLAGGTDTQYF. The DNA for the CDR3 is TGTGCCAGCAGCTTAGCGGGGGGCACAGATACGCAGTATTTT.

The gene calls are TRBV27 and TRBJ2-3, with 10 bases fitting TRBD1. CDR1 and CDR2 from the germline V gene are MNHEY and SMNVEV (reference sequence). CDR3 size: 14 residues. With 5 bases clipped from V and 9 bases from J, the junction kept 8 bases outside the gene matches. CDR3 nucleotides: TGTGCCAGCAGTCGCGACAGGGGGCTGTGGACGCAGTATTTT. Translating it yields CASSRDRGLWTQYF.

This clone was detected only a few times. V and J are TRBV29-1 and TRBJ2-5, with 8 positions matching TRBD1. The junction had 4 bases not matched to a gene; V was cut back by 3 bases and J by 4 bases. CDR3 length equals 13 residues. The germline V gene encodes CDR1 SQVTM and CDR2 ANQGSEA. CDR3 amino acids: CSVDLGQGETQYF. In nucleotides, the CDR3 is TGCAGCGTTGACCTCGGACAGGGAGAGACCCAGTACTTC.